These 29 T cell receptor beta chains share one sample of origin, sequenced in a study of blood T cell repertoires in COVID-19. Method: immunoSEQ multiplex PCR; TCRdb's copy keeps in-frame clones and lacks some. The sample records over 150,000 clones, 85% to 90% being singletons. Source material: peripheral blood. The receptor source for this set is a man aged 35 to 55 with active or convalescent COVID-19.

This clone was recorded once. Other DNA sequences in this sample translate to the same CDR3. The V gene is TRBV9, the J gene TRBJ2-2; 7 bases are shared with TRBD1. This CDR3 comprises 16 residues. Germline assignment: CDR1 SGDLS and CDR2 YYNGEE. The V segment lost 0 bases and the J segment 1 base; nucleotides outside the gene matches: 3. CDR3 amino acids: CASSVEAGGNTGELFF. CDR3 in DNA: TGTGCCAGCAGCGTAGAGGCAGGGGGGAACACCGGGGAGCTGTTTTTT.

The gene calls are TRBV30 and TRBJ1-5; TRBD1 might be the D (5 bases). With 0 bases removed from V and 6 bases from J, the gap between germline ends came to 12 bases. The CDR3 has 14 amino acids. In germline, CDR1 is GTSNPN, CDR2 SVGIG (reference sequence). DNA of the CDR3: TGTGCCTGGAGTGTACAAGCGGGGCCTCAGCCCCAGCATTTT. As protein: CAWSVQAGPQPQHF.

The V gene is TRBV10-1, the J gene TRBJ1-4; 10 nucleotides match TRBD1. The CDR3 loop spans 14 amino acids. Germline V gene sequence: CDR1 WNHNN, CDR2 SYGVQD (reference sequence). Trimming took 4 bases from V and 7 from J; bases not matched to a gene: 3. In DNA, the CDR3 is TGCGCCAGCAGTGTTGGGACAGGGGCTGAAAAACTGTTTTTT. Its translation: CASSVGTGAEKLFF.

Here the CDR3 DNA reads TGTGCCAGCAGCTTTACTCGGACAGGGTTTTTGGAAGAGCAGTTCTTC. Its protein is CASSFTRTGFLEEQFF. This rearrangement joins TRBV11-3 to TRBJ2-1; 8 nucleotides align to TRBD1. The J segment lost 10 bases and the V segment lost 3 bases, leaving 14 bases of the junction unmatched. The CDR3 totals 16 residues. Germline CDR1 SGHNT, CDR2 YENEEA.

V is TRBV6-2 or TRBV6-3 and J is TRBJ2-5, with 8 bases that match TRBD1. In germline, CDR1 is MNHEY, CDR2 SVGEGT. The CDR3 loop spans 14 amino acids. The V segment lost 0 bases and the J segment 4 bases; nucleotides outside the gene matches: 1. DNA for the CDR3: TGTGCCAGCAGTTACTCGCAGGGGGCAGAGACCCAGTACTTC. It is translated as CASSYSQGAETQYF.

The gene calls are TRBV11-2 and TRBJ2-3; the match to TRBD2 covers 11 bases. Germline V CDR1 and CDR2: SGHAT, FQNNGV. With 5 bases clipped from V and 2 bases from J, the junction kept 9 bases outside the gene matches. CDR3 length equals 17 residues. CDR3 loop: CASSPRGTSGNTDTQYF. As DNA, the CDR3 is TGTGCCAGCAGCCCCCGGGGGACTAGCGGAAACACAGATACGCAGTATTTT. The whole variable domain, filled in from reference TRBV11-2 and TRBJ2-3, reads EAGVAQSPRYKIIEKRQSVAFWCNPISGHATLYWYQQILGQGPKLLIQFQNNGVVDDSQLPKDRFSAERLKGVDSTLKIQPAKLEDSAVYLCASSPRGTSGNTDTQYFGPGTRLTVL.

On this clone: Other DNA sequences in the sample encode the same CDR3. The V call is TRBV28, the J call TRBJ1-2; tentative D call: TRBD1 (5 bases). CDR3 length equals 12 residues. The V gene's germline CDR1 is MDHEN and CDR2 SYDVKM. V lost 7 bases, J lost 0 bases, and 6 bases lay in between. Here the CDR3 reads CASTGANYGYTF. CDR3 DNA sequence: TGTGCCAGCACGGGGGCTAACTATGGCTACACCTTC.

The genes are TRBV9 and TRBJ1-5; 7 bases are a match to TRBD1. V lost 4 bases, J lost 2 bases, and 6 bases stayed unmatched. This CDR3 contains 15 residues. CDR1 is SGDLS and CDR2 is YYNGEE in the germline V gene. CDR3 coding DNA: TGTGCCAGCAGCCCCGGTCAGGGGGGCAATCAGCCCCAGCATTTT. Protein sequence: CASSPGQGGNQPQHF.

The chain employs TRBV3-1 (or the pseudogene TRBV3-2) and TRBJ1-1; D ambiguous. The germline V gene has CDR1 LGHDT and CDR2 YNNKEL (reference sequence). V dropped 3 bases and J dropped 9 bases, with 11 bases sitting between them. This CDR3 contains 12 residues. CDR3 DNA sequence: TGTGCCAGCAGCCAGGAGGGTTTTAAAGCTTTCTTT. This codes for CASSQEGFKAFF.

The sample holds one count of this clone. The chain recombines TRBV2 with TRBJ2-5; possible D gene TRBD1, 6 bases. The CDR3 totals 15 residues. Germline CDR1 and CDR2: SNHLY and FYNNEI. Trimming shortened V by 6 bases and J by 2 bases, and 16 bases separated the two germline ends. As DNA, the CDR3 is TGTGCCAGCAGGGAGAGGACAGTAATACAAGAGACCCAGTACTTC. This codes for CASRERTVIQETQYF.

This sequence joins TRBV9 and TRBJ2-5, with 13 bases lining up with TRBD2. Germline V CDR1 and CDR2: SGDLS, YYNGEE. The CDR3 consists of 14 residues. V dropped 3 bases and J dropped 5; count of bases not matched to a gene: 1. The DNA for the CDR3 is TGTGCCAGCAGCGGGACTAGCGGGGGTGAGACCCAGTACTTC. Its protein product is CASSGTSGGETQYF.

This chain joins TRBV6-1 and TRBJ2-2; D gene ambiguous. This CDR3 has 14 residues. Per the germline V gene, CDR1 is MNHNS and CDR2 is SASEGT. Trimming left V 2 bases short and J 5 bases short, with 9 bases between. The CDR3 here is CASSERHGTGELFF. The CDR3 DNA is TGTGCCAGCAGTGAACGACATGGGACCGGGGAGCTGTTTTTT.

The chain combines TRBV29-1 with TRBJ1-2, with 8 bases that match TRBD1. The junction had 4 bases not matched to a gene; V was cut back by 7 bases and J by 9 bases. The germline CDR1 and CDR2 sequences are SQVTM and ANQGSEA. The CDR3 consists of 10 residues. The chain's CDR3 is CSGGQDSYTF. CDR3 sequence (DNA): TGCAGCGGGGGACAGGACAGCTACACCTTC.

This CDR3 reads CASSFAGTGGGEQYF. In DNA form, the CDR3 reads TGTGCCAGCAGTTTCGCCGGGACAGGGGGTGGAGAGCAGTACTTC. V gene TRBV7-9 combines with J gene TRBJ2-7, with TRBD1 identical over 11 bases. V lost 6 bases to trimming and J lost 7 bases; unmatched junction nucleotides: 11. The CDR3 consists of 15 residues. Germline-derived CDR1 and CDR2 are SEHNR and FQNEAQ (reference sequence).

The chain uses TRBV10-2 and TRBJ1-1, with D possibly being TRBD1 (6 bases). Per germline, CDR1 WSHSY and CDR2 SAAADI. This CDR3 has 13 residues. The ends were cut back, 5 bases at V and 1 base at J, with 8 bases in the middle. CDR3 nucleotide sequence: TGCGCCAGCAGTTGGACAGAGAACACTGAAGCTTTCTTT. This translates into CASSWTENTEAFF.

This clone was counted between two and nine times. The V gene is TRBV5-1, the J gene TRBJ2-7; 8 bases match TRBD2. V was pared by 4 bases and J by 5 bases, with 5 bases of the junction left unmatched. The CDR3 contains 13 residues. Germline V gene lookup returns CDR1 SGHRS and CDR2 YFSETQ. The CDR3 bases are TGCGCCAGCAGCCCGGGAGGGCGGCACGAGCAGTACTTC. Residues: CASSPGGRHEQYF.

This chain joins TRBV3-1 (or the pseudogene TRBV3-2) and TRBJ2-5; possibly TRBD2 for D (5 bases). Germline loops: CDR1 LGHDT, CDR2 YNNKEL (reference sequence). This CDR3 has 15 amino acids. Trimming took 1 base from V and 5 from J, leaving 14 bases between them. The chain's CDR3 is CASSQAGSTSETQYF. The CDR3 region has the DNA TGTGCCAGCAGCCAAGCGGGAAGTACCTCTGAGACCCAGTACTTC.

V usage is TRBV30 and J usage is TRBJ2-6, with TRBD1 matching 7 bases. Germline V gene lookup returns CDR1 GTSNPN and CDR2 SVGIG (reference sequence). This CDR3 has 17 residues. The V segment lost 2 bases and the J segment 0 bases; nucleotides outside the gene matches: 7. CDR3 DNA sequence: TGTGCCTGGAGTAGAGGGGGCGGTAGCTCTGGGGCCAACGTCCTGACTTTC. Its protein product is CAWSRGGGSSGANVLTF.

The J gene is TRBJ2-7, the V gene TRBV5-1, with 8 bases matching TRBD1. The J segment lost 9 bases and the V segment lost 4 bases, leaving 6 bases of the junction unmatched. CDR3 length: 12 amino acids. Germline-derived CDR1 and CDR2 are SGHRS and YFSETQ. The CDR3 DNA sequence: TGCGCCAGCAGCCACGGACAGGGCGTGCAGTACTTC. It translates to CASSHGQGVQYF. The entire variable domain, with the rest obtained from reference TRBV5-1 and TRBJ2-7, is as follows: KAGVTQTPRYLIKTRGQQVTLSCSPISGHRSVSWYQQTPGQGLQFLFEYFSETQRNKGNFPGRFSGRQFSNSRSEMNVSTLELGDSALYLCASSHGQGVQYFGPGTRLTVT.

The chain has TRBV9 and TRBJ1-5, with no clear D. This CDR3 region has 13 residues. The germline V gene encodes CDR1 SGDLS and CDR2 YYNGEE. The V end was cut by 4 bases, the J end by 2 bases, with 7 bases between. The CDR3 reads CASSWQGNQPQHF. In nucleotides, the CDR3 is TGTGCCAGCAGCTGGCAGGGCAATCAGCCCCAGCATTTT.

This chain's CDR3 is CASSFWQGFESSGANVLTF. In nucleotides, the CDR3 is TGTGCCAGCAGCTTCTGGCAGGGATTCGAAAGCTCTGGGGCCAACGTCCTGACTTTC. The chain employs TRBV5-4 and TRBJ2-6; perhaps TRBD1 as D (5 bases). CDR3 length equals 19 residues. Germline CDR1 and CDR2: SGHNT and YYREEE (reference sequence). V was cut by 2 bases and J by 0 bases, with 18 bases left in between.

CDR3 residues: CASSKTLEKLFF. CDR3 nucleotides: TGTGCCAGCAGTAAGACACTTGAAAAACTGTTTTTT. V and J are TRBV6-6 and TRBJ1-4, with D uncertain. Per germline, CDR1 MNHNY and CDR2 SVGAGI (reference sequence). Trimming pared 5 bases from V and 7 bases from J, leaving 8 bases between. The CDR3 extends over 12 amino acids.

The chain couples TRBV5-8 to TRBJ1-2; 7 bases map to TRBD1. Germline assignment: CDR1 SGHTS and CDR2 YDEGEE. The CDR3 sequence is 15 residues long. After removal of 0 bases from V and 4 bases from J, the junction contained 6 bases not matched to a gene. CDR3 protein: CASSLGDRVSYGYTF. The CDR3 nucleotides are TGTGCCAGCAGCTTGGGGGACAGAGTTAGCTATGGCTACACCTTC.

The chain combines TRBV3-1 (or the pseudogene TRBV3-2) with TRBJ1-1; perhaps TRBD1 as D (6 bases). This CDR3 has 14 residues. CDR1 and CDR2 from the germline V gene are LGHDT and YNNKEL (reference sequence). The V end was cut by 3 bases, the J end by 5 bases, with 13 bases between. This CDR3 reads CASSHSGVRTEAFF. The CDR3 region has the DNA TGTGCCAGCAGCCACTCAGGGGTTCGAACTGAAGCTTTCTTT.

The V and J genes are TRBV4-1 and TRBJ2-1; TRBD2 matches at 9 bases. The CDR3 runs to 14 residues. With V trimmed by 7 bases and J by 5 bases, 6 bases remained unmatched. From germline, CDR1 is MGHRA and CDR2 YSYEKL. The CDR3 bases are TGCGCCAGCAATAAGGGACTAGCAGACAATGAGCAGTTCTTC. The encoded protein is CASNKGLADNEQFF.

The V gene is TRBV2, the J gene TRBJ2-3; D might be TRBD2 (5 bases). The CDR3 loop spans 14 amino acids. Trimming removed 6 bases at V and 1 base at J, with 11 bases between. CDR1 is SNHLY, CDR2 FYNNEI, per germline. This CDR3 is CASRPERGTDTQYF. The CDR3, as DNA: TGTGCCAGCAGACCCGAGAGGGGCACAGATACGCAGTATTTT.

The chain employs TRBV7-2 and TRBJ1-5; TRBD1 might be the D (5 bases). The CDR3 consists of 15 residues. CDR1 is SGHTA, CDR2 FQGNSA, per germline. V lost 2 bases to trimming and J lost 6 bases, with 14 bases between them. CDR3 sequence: CASSLSRGNLQPQHF. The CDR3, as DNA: TGTGCCAGCAGCTTAAGTCGGGGGAATCTTCAGCCCCAGCATTTT.

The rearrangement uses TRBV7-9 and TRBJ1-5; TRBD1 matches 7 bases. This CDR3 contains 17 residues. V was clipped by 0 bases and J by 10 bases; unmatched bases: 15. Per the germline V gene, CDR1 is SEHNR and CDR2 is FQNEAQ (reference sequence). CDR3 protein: CASSLALGTAHQSPQHF. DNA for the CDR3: TGTGCCAGCAGCTTAGCCCTCGGGACAGCCCATCAATCCCCCCAGCATTTT.

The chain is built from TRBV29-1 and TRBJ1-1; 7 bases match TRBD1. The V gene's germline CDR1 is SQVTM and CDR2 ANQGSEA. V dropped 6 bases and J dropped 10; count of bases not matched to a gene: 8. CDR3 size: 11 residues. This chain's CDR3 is CSVFATGLAFF. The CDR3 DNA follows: TGCAGCGTCTTCGCGACAGGGTTAGCTTTCTTT.